The 24 T cell receptor beta chains presented below share a single source sample, sequenced in a study. Via MiXCR, TCRdb re-called the 5' RACE reads, giving one row per CDR3 protein. The table lists 60,000 to 65,000 distinct CDR3 sequences, 25% to 35% of them singletons. Sequencing input: tumor-infiltrating naive CD4+ T cells sorted from the breast tumor. The subset is: naive CD4+ T cells, CD4+CD45RA+CD25-. These receptors all stem from a female donor with breast cancer.

A note on this clonotype: This CDR3 fails to terminate in the conserved phenylalanine or tryptophan, so it likely reflects a read error. The rearrangement joins TRBV5-1 to TRBJ2-2; no clear D gene. Germline CDR1 and CDR2: SGHRS and YFSETQ. V lost 3 bases and J 8 bases, leaving 17 bases between the germline ends. The CDR3 is 15 residues long. Written as DNA, the CDR3 is TGCGCCAGCAGCTCTAGTGACCCGGCCAGAGGGGAGCTGTTTCTT. It yields the protein CASSSSDPARGELFL.

This clonotype was detected only a few times. V gene TRBV7-2 combines with J gene TRBJ1-2; tentative D call: TRBD1 (5 bases). The CDR3 spans 15 residues. The V end lost 4 bases, the J end lost 1 base, and 13 bases lay between the germline ends. CDR1 and CDR2 (germline): SGHTA, FQGNSA. The CDR3 is CASSYRGGDNYGYTF. The CDR3 region has the DNA TGTGCCAGCAGCTATCGGGGAGGGGATAACTATGGCTACACCTTC.

This clonotype has just a few counts. The V and J genes are TRBV20-1 and TRBJ2-7; perhaps D is TRBD1 or TRBD2 (7 bases each). The CDR3 loop spans 14 amino acids. CDR1 DFQATT and CDR2 SNEGSKA come from the germline V gene (reference sequence). Trimming took 6 bases from V and 4 from J, leaving 19 bases between them. CDR3 bases: TGCAGTGCGGTAAGCGGGACAGTGCAATACGAGCAGTACTTC. It codes for CSAVSGTVQYEQYF.

There are many counts of this clonotype. J is TRBJ2-5 and V is TRBV5-1; 11 bases align to TRBD2. This CDR3 contains 16 residues. The trim removed 0 bases at V and 1 base at J, leaving 2 bases unmatched. CDR1 and CDR2 (germline): SGHRS, YFSETQ. The CDR3 DNA is TGCGCCAGCAGCTTGGGGGGACTAGCGGTCCAAGAGACCCAGTACTTC. This translates into CASSLGGLAVQETQYF.

This clonotype was detected a few times. This sequence joins TRBV5-1 and TRBJ2-1; D is uncertain. This CDR3 is 14 amino acids long. CDR1 is SGHRS and CDR2 is YFSETQ in the germline V gene. Trimming left V 1 base short and J 2 bases short, with 7 bases between. CDR3 DNA: TGCGCCAGCAGCTTGAGGGTAGCCTACAATGAGCAGTTCTTC. It codes for CASSLRVAYNEQFF.

This chain joins TRBV12-3 or TRBV12-4 and TRBJ2-5; 8 bases match TRBD1. V was pared by 6 bases and J by 5 bases, with 8 bases of the junction left unmatched. This CDR3 contains 14 residues. The CDR3 sequence: CASSPGRGLETQYF. The CDR3 bases are TGTGCCAGCAGCCCCGGCAGGGGGCTGGAGACCCAGTACTTC.

V usage is TRBV6-2 or TRBV6-3 and J usage is TRBJ2-3; TRBD2 matches 11 bases. V dropped 9 bases and J dropped 3; count of bases not matched to a gene: 11. The CDR3 extends over 16 amino acids. Germline loops: CDR1 MNHEY, CDR2 SVGEGT. CDR3 in DNA: TGTGCCAGTAAAATGGGACTAGCGGACTCAACAGATACGCAGTATTTT. The encoded protein is CASKMGLADSTDTQYF.

The J gene is TRBJ2-7, the V gene TRBV6-2 or TRBV6-3, with D unclear. The V and J ends lost 5 bases and 2 bases respectively, with 10 bases between them. The CDR3 runs to 13 residues. Germline V gene data show CDR1 as MNHEY and CDR2 as SVGEGT. CDR3 protein: CASSRGRAYEQYF. As DNA, the CDR3 is TGTGCCAGCAGTCGTGGCAGAGCCTACGAGCAGTACTTC.

This clonotype was counted between two and nine times. The chain joins TRBV25-1 to TRBJ2-3; D possibly corresponds to TRBD1 (5 bases). The V gene's germline CDR1 is MGHDK and CDR2 SYGVNS. V lost 2 bases to trimming and J lost 1 base, with 13 bases between them. The CDR3 has 16 amino acids. CDR3 loop: CASSEIGQGGTDTQYF. The DNA for the CDR3 is TGTGCCAGCAGTGAAATAGGGCAGGGTGGCACAGATACGCAGTATTTT.

This clonotype was counted a few times. The gene calls are TRBV18 and TRBJ1-1, with D hard to call. The CDR3 extends over 13 amino acids. Germline CDR1 reads KGHSH; CDR2 reads LQKENI. V gave up 3 bases and J gave up 2 bases, with 7 bases separating them. For the CDR3, the DNA is TGTGCCAGCTCACCGAGTACCAACACTGAAGCTTTCTTT. Its translation: CASSPSTNTEAFF.

This clonotype was found a few times. The chain recombines TRBV7-2 with TRBJ2-3; a possible D gene is TRBD1 (5 bases). Deletions cut 5 bases from V and 4 bases from J, with 13 bases between. Germline V gene data show CDR1 as SGHTA and CDR2 as FQGNSA. There are 14 residues in the CDR3. The CDR3 nucleotides read TGTGCCAGCAGCCGGACGCAGGGTTCAGATACGCAGTATTTT. It translates to CASSRTQGSDTQYF.

This clonotype was counted many times. The CDR3 loop is CASSTDGRLGETQYF. DNA for the CDR3: TGTGCCAGCAGCACAGACGGGAGGTTAGGGGAGACCCAGTACTTC. This chain joins TRBV7-9 and TRBJ2-5; TRBD2 agrees at 7 bases. The J segment lost 5 bases and the V segment lost 5 bases, leaving 11 bases of the junction unmatched. The length of the CDR3 is 15 residues. Per germline, CDR1 SEHNR and CDR2 FQNEAQ (reference sequence). Using reference TRBV7-9 and TRBJ2-5 for the parts outside the CDR3, the full variable domain is DTGVSQNPRHKITKRGQNVTFRCDPISEHNRLYWYRQTLGQGPEFLTYFQNEAQLEKSRLLSDRFSAERPKGSFSTLEIQRTEQGDSAMYLCASSTDGRLGETQYFGPGTRLLVL.

The rearrangement uses TRBV13 and TRBJ2-3; D call uncertain. The CDR3 is 14 residues long. Trimming cost V 3 bases and J 0 bases, with 7 bases left between them. The germline gives CDR1 PRHDT, CDR2 FYEKMQ (reference sequence). The CDR3 loop is CASSLASSTDTQYF. The CDR3 bases are TGTGCCAGCAGCTTGGCTAGTAGCACAGATACGCAGTATTTT.

This clonotype has just a few counts. The rearrangement joins TRBV6-2 or TRBV6-3 to TRBJ2-7; a possible D gene is TRBD2 (6 bases). Trimming took off 4 bases at V and 3 bases at J, with 7 bases between the two ends. Germline values: CDR1 MNHEY, CDR2 SVGEGT. This CDR3 region has 12 residues. The CDR3 nucleotides read TGTGCCAGCAGTTGGGACTTCTACGAGCAGTACTTC. Protein product: CASSWDFYEQYF.

In its sample, this clonotype was seen a few times. The rearrangement joins TRBV12-3 or TRBV12-4 to TRBJ1-5; no reliable D call. Trimming shortened V by 3 bases and J by 0 bases, and 9 bases separated the two germline ends. The CDR3 is 15 residues long. CDR3 amino acids: CASSLYPGSNQPQHF. CDR3 nucleotide sequence: TGTGCCAGCAGTTTGTACCCAGGTAGCAATCAGCCCCAGCATTTT.

A few counts support this clonotype. V gene TRBV27 combines with J gene TRBJ2-7; no reliable D call. With 5 bases removed from V and 2 bases from J, the gap between germline ends came to 16 bases. Germline CDR1 and CDR2: MNHEY and SMNVEV (reference sequence). CDR3 length equals 15 residues. The CDR3: CASSPHSATTYEQYF. Written as DNA, the CDR3 is TGTGCCAGCAGTCCCCACTCGGCTACCACCTACGAGCAGTACTTC.

A few counts support this clonotype. The rearrangement links TRBV29-1 to TRBJ2-4, with 12 bases lining up with TRBD1. V dropped 6 bases and J dropped 6; count of bases not matched to a gene: 6. There are 14 residues in the CDR3. CDR1 and CDR2 from the germline V gene are SQVTM and ANQGSEA. The CDR3 DNA is TGCAGCGTGAAGGGACAGGGGGCTGCAAACATTCAGTACTTC. Translated: CSVKGQGAANIQYF.

This clonotype showed up just a few times. A read error is possible here, since a much larger clone lies one base away. In this CDR3 the conserved last residue, phenylalanine or tryptophan, is missing, so a read error is likely. CDR3 coding DNA: TGTGCCAGCATTTCCGGGACTAGCAATGAGCAGTTCCTC. Translating gives CASISGTSNEQFL. This chain links TRBV2 with TRBJ2-1, with 8 nucleotides matching TRBD2. CDR1 is SNHLY, CDR2 FYNNEI, per germline. CDR3 length: 13 residues. Trimming at V came to 7 bases and at J to 6 bases, leaving 5 bases not matched to a gene.

The chain links TRBV2 to TRBJ2-2, with TRBD2 identical over 8 bases. Per the germline V gene, CDR1 is SNHLY and CDR2 is FYNNEI. The CDR3 has 15 amino acids. V lost 6 bases and J lost 12; bases outside the gene matches: 15. The CDR3 loop reads CASRTGGLNTGKLFF. The CDR3 bases are TGTGCCAGCAGGACGGGAGGGCTGAACACCGGAAAGCTGTTTTTT.

The rearrangement uses TRBV5-1 and TRBJ2-3; maybe TRBD1 (6 bases). The CDR3 runs to 14 residues. Germline loops: CDR1 SGHRS, CDR2 YFSETQ. V was trimmed by 3 bases and J by 2 bases, leaving 10 bases between them. The CDR3 reads CASSSDSYTDTQYF. CDR3 nucleotides: TGCGCCAGCAGCTCGGACAGTTACACAGATACGCAGTATTTT.

This clonotype was recorded a few times. A much larger clone differs from this one at a single base, so this may be a read error. V is TRBV7-2 and J is TRBJ2-1; no clear D. Germline CDR1 reads SGHTA; CDR2 reads FQGNSA. V dropped 4 bases and J dropped 5 bases, with 15 bases sitting between them. The CDR3 is 15 amino acids. The CDR3 nucleotides are TGTACCAGCAGCTCCCCCGGGTATGGTCACAATGAGCAGTTCTTC. It specifies CTSSSPGYGHNEQFF.

This clonotype was seen a handful of times. This chain connects TRBV20-1 to TRBJ2-1, with unresolved D. The CDR3 is 13 residues long. V dropped 8 bases and J dropped 3 bases, with 14 bases sitting between them. CDR1 is DFQATT, CDR2 SNEGSKA, per germline (reference sequence). The CDR3 bases are TGCAGTCTCCAGCTCAACCTCTACAATGAGCAGTTCTTC. Amino acids: CSLQLNLYNEQFF.

The V and J genes are TRBV6-6 and TRBJ2-5, with 11 nucleotides matching TRBD2. CDR1 and CDR2 (germline): MNHNY, SVGAGI (reference sequence). The CDR3 loop spans 18 amino acids. V shed 6 bases and J 2 bases; nucleotides not matched to a gene: 14. The DNA for the CDR3 is TGTGCCAGCAGCCTCCTGAGGCTAGCGGGGGGATTACAAGAGACCCAGTACTTC. This translates into CASSLLRLAGGLQETQYF.

This clonotype was recorded a few times. V and J are TRBV12-3 or TRBV12-4 and TRBJ2-1, with TRBD1 as a possible D gene (5 bases). The CDR3 consists of 15 residues. Between the trimmed V and J ends, which lost 7 bases and 2 bases, there was a span of 15 bases. The CDR3 spells CASILGASAYNEQFF. In DNA form, the CDR3 reads TGTGCCAGCATCTTAGGGGCTAGTGCCTACAATGAGCAGTTCTTC.